Listed here are 19 T cell receptor beta chains from one sample, sequenced in a study of blood T cell repertoires in COVID-19. Assay: immunoSEQ multiplex PCR; the TCRdb copy retains only in-frame clones and omits some. Of 100,000 to 150,000 clones listed, roughly 90% are singletons. Sample: peripheral blood. These receptors were collected from a man over 45 with acute or convalescent COVID-19.

The chain is built from TRBV11-3 and TRBJ2-7; 8 bases are shared with TRBD1. J gave up 5 bases and V 6 bases, and 9 bases lay outside the gene matches. CDR3 length: 14 residues. CDR1 and CDR2 (germline): SGHNT, YENEEA. CDR3 sequence (DNA): TGTGCCAGCAGAAACCGGGACAGGAGTAACGAGCAGTACTTC. Amino acids: CASRNRDRSNEQYF.

This clone is termed large. The chain combines TRBV7-2 with TRBJ1-1; D possibly corresponds to TRBD1 (6 bases). The CDR3 spans 14 residues. The germline V gene encodes CDR1 SGHTA and CDR2 FQGNSA. V was cut by 7 bases and J by 0 bases, with 12 bases left in between. The CDR3 DNA reads TGTGCCAGCACCTGGACAGATATGAACACTGAAGCTTTCTTT. Its translation is CASTWTDMNTEAFF.

The rearrangement uses TRBV27 and TRBJ2-7; 7 bases line up with TRBD2. CDR1 and CDR2 from the germline V gene are MNHEY and SMNVEV (reference sequence). V shed 6 bases and J 4 bases; nucleotides not matched to a gene: 9. The CDR3 covers 14 residues. The CDR3 DNA is TGTGCCAGCAGCCCAAGCGGGAACTCGTACGAGCAGTACTTC. This gives the protein CASSPSGNSYEQYF.

The V and J genes are TRBV5-5 and TRBJ2-7, with 13 bases aligning to TRBD2. The CDR3 has 16 amino acids. V lost 0 bases, J lost 2 bases, and 2 bases stayed unmatched. Germline V CDR1 and CDR2: SGHKS, YYEKEE (reference sequence). CDR3 residues: CASSLGGLAGAYEQYF. Written as DNA, the CDR3 is TGTGCCAGCAGCTTGGGCGGACTAGCGGGAGCCTACGAGCAGTACTTC.

J is TRBJ1-2 and V is TRBV15, with D tentatively TRBD1 (5 bases). V lost 1 base, J lost 6 bases, and 9 bases lay in between. The CDR3 has 13 amino acids. Germline CDR1 LNHNV, CDR2 YYDKDF (reference sequence). The CDR3 spells CATSRVAGHGYTF. CDR3 coding DNA: TGTGCCACCAGCAGAGTGGCAGGGCATGGCTACACCTTC.

The rearrangement uses TRBV5-1 and TRBJ1-3; no firm D call. CDR1 SGHRS and CDR2 YFSETQ come from the germline V gene. The length of the CDR3 is 14 residues. Between the trimmed V and J ends, which lost 5 bases and 0 bases, there was a span of 9 bases. Here the CDR3 reads CASSGGTSGNTIYF. The CDR3 nucleotides read TGCGCCAGCAGTGGAGGAACCTCTGGAAACACCATATATTTT.

The chain has TRBV5-1 and TRBJ1-2, with 9 nucleotides matching TRBD1. CDR3 size: 13 residues. Germline V lookup: CDR1 SGHRS, CDR2 YFSETQ. V was pared by 2 bases and J by 8 bases, with 4 bases of the junction left unmatched. CDR3 bases: TGCGCCAGCAGCTTACAGGGGGCGTGGGGCTACACCTTC. This sequence encodes CASSLQGAWGYTF.

The chain links TRBV24-1 to TRBJ1-1, with TRBD1 as a possible D gene (5 bases). The V gene's germline CDR1 is KGHDR and CDR2 SFDVKD. The CDR3 spans 13 residues. Trimming removed 3 bases from V and 4 bases from J, with 8 bases in between. The DNA for the CDR3 is TGTGCCACCAGTGATCTAGACAGCACTGAAGCTTTCTTT. Amino acid sequence: CATSDLDSTEAFF.

The chain recombines TRBV2 with TRBJ2-7, with no clear D. The CDR3 spans 12 residues. V lost 3 bases and J lost 7, with 10 bases in between. Germline-derived CDR1 and CDR2 are SNHLY and FYNNEI. The CDR3 coding sequence is TGTGCCAGCAGTGACCCGCCTAGGGAGCAGTACTTC. Translation: CASSDPPREQYF.

The chain is built from TRBV2 and TRBJ2-3, with 9 bases identical to TRBD1. The J segment lost 0 bases and the V segment lost 8 bases, leaving 6 bases of the junction unmatched. Germline V CDR1 and CDR2: SNHLY, FYNNEI. The CDR3 spans 15 residues. The CDR3 coding sequence is TGTGCCAGCGGGGACAGGGCTTATAGCACAGATACGCAGTATTTT. As protein: CASGDRAYSTDTQYF.

The CDR3 DNA reads TGCGCCAGCAGCATTCCCGGAGGGTTATACGAGCAGTACTTC. Translation gives CASSIPGGLYEQYF. The V call is TRBV5-1, the J call TRBJ2-7; tentatively, D is TRBD2 (6 bases). Germline V gene sequence: CDR1 SGHRS, CDR2 YFSETQ. V gave up 4 bases and J gave up 4 bases, with 15 bases separating them. There are 14 residues in the CDR3.

This chain uses TRBV11-3 with TRBJ2-3, with 13 bases matching TRBD2. The J segment lost 2 bases and the V segment lost 5 bases, leaving 4 bases of the junction unmatched. Germline values: CDR1 SGHNT, CDR2 YENEEA. The CDR3 consists of 16 residues. The CDR3, as DNA: TGTGCCAGCAGCCCTGGACTAGCGGGAGTCACAGATACGCAGTATTTT. As protein: CASSPGLAGVTDTQYF. Using reference TRBV11-3 and TRBJ2-3 for the parts outside the CDR3, the full variable domain is EAGVVQSPRYKIIEKKQPVAFWCNPISGHNTLYWYLQNLGQGPELLIRYENEEAVDDSQLPKDRFSAERLKGVDSTLKIQPAELGDSAVYLCASSPGLAGVTDTQYFGPGTRLTVL.

The rearrangement uses TRBV27 and TRBJ1-2; no clear D. CDR1 MNHEY and CDR2 SMNVEV come from the germline V gene (reference sequence). The CDR3 has 13 residues. V was pared by 6 bases and J by 2 bases, with 10 bases between. For the CDR3, the DNA is TGTGCCAGCAGGTTACAGTCAAACTATGGCTACACCTTC. Residues: CASRLQSNYGYTF.

The CDR3 DNA reads TGTGCCAGCACCCGACAGAACTCACCCCTCCACTTT. Translation gives CASTRQNSPLHF. The rearrangement links TRBV28 to TRBJ1-6, with a tentative D call TRBD1 (5 bases). Germline V gives CDR1 MDHEN, CDR2 SYDVKM. The CDR3 sequence is 12 residues long. Trimming pared 7 bases from V and 10 bases from J, leaving 11 bases between.

The gene calls are TRBV5-1 and TRBJ2-1, with 12 positions matching TRBD2. This CDR3 has 16 residues. With 3 bases clipped from V and 2 bases from J, the junction kept 3 bases outside the gene matches. Germline V CDR1 and CDR2: SGHRS, YFSETQ. CDR3 DNA: TGCGCCAGCAGCTCCACTAGCGGGGGGACCTACAATGAGCAGTTCTTC. It yields the protein CASSSTSGGTYNEQFF. Complete variable domain (other parts from reference TRBV5-1 and TRBJ2-1): KAGVTQTPRYLIKTRGQQVTLSCSPISGHRSVSWYQQTPGQGLQFLFEYFSETQRNKGNFPGRFSGRQFSNSRSEMNVSTLELGDSALYLCASSSTSGGTYNEQFFGPGTRLTVL.

The chain employs TRBV5-6 and TRBJ2-3; D not resolved. Looked up from germline, CDR1 is SGHDT and CDR2 is YYEEEE. The CDR3 contains 16 residues. Trimming pared 3 bases from V and 4 bases from J, leaving 18 bases between. In DNA, the CDR3 is TGTGCCAGCAGCTCGCCGACACCTACAGCACCAGATACGCAGTATTTT. Protein sequence: CASSSPTPTAPDTQYF. Using reference TRBV5-6 and TRBJ2-3 for the parts outside the CDR3, the full variable domain is DAGVTQSPTHLIKTRGQQVTLRCSPKSGHDTVSWYQQALGQGPQFIFQYYEEEERQRGNFPDRFSGHQFPNYSSELNVNALLLGDSALYLCASSSPTPTAPDTQYFGPGTRLTVL.

The rearrangement links TRBV12-3 or TRBV12-4 to TRBJ1-1, with 7 positions matching TRBD1. CDR3 length equals 13 residues. Trimming took 7 bases from V and 3 from J; bases not matched to a gene: 5. DNA for the CDR3: TGTGCCAGCATCGACAGGGAGGACACTGAAGCTTTCTTT. Amino acid sequence: CASIDREDTEAFF.

This sequence joins TRBV9 and TRBJ2-5; 10 positions match TRBD1. Germline CDR1 and CDR2: SGDLS and YYNGEE. The ends lost 3 bases at V and 5 bases at J; junction bases unmatched: 13. The CDR3 covers 17 residues. The CDR3 reads CASSAELRTGGGETQYF. The DNA of the CDR3 is TGTGCCAGCAGCGCCGAACTTAGGACAGGGGGTGGTGAGACCCAGTACTTC.

This chain joins TRBV5-1 and TRBJ2-5, with D possibly being TRBD1 (6 bases). The length of the CDR3 is 14 residues. V was pared by 2 bases and J by 11 bases, with 19 bases between. Germline CDR1 SGHRS, CDR2 YFSETQ. This CDR3 reads CASSFGNAQGRQYF. The CDR3 nucleotides are TGCGCCAGCAGCTTCGGTAACGCACAGGGTCGGCAGTACTTC.